The 5 T cell receptor beta chains below all came from one sample that was sequenced in a study of T cells in Graves' hyperthyroidism and ophthalmopathy. The TCR beta CDR3 regions underwent amplification using RNA transcripts as the source. During a first-round RT-PCR of the TCR CDR3, the HTBI primer set was used. TCRdb re-called the multiplex PCR reads with MiXCR, one entry per CDR3 protein. Of 90,000 to 120,000 distinct CDR3 sequences in the sample, about 15% were seen once. The sample consisted of blood. All receptors derive from a woman between 50 and 59 years old with Graves' hyperthyroidism.

The sample holds a few counts of this clonotype. The V gene is TRBV19, the J gene TRBJ2-7, with D unresolved. V lost 3 bases to trimming and J lost 2 bases, with 14 bases between them. CDR3 size: 15 residues. From germline, CDR1 is LNHDA and CDR2 SQIVND (reference sequence). The CDR3 reads CASSIQSQPTYEQYF. The CDR3 bases are TGTGCCAGTAGTATTCAGTCGCAACCTACCTACGAGCAGTACTTC.

This clonotype was seen at least ten times. The rearrangement links TRBV28 to TRBJ1-2; 7 bases are shared with TRBD1. V shed 3 bases, J shed 8 bases, and the junction held 6 bases outside the gene matches. The V gene's germline CDR1 is MDHEN and CDR2 SYDVKM. This CDR3 is 13 amino acids long. The CDR3 is CASSLGGQLGYTF. The CDR3 DNA follows: TGTGCCAGCAGTTTGGGGGGACAGCTAGGCTACACCTTC.

The chain carries TRBV6-2 or TRBV6-3 and TRBJ2-7; 12 bases align to TRBD2. V lost 7 bases to trimming and J lost 8 bases; unmatched junction nucleotides: 12. Germline V gene lookup returns CDR1 MNHEY and CDR2 SVGEGT. The CDR3 runs to 15 residues. The CDR3 region is CASTLGLAGSTKQYF. CDR3 nucleotides: TGTGCCAGCACCTTAGGACTAGCGGGATCTACGAAGCAGTACTTC.

This clonotype appeared many times. The chain joins TRBV19 to TRBJ2-4, with TRBD2 as a possible D gene (5 bases). Germline lookup yields CDR1 LNHDA and CDR2 SQIVND (reference sequence). Trimming removed 5 bases at V and 9 bases at J, with 20 bases between. The CDR3 runs to 15 residues. CDR3 in DNA: TGTGCCAGTAGTGAGTGGGCGACTACACTCAGCATTCAGTACTTC. Amino acid sequence: CASSEWATTLSIQYF.

This clonotype was picked up many times. CDR3: CASSHRRADIEETQYF. The CDR3 DNA reads as TGTGCCAGCAGCCACCGCCGGGCGGACATTGAGGAGACCCAGTACTTC. The chain uses TRBV3-1 and TRBJ2-5, with D maybe TRBD1 (5 bases). The CDR3 contains 16 residues. V was cut by 3 bases and J by 5 bases, with 19 bases left in between. Germline CDR1 LGHDT, CDR2 YNNKEL (reference sequence).